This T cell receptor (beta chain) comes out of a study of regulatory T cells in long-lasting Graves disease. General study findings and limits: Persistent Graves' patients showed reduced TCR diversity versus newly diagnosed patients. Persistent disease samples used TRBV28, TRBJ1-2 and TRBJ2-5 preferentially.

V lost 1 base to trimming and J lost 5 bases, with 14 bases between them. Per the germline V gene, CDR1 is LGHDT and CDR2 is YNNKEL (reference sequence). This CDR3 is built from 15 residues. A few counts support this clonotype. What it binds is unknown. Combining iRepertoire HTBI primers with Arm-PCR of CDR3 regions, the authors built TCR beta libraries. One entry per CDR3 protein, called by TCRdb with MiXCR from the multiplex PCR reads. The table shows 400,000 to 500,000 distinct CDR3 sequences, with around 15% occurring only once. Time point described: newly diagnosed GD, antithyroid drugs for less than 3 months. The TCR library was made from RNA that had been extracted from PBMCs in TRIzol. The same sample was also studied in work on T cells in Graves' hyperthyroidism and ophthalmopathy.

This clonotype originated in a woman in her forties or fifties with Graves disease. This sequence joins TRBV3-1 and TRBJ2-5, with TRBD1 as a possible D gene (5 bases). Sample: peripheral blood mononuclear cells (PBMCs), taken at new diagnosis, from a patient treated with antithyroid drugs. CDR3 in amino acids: CASSQAGSVGETQYF. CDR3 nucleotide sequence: TGTGCCAGCAGCCAAGCAGGGTCCGTGGGGGAGACCCAGTACTTC.